This T cell receptor (beta chain) was sequenced for a study of identical twins. TCRdb called the 5' RACE reads again in MiXCR, with one record for every CDR3 protein. The sample includes fewer than 500,000 distinct CDR3 sequences, roughly 13% seen only once; the top ten take more than 0.8%. In every case, the donor was a healthy Caucasian. V shed 4 bases and J shed 5 bases, with 11 bases lying between them. This CDR3 is 13 amino acids long. The germline gives CDR1 GTSNPN, CDR2 SVGIG (reference sequence). Details on this clonotype: Its antigen is as yet unknown.

General study points: There was an excess of low generation probability in the out-of-frame alpha sequences that twins shared. Excess sharing between twins was weaker in beta out-of-frame sequences.

This sample was also put to use in a study of yellow fever vaccine responses in identical twins.

The chain links TRBV30 to TRBJ2-2, with D perhaps assigned TRBD1 or TRBD2 (6 bases each). This clonotype was obtained from a woman aged 18-29 years in good health. What was sequenced was CD4+ T cells sorted from blood. Written as DNA, the CDR3 is TGTGCCTGGAAGGGGGGCATTACCGGGGAGCTGTTTTTT. Translation gives CAWKGGITGELFF.